This TCR beta chain was captured in a study of shared clonotypes between healthy human individuals. CDR1 and CDR2 (germline): KGHSH, LQKENI. The CDR3 sequence is 14 residues long. Trimming took 3 bases from V and 6 from J; bases not matched to a gene: 5. Unsorted PBMC DNA went through sequencing on ten immunoSEQ deep assay plates. Per the authors' pipeline: Filtering differed because ImmunoSEQ produced junction-only sequences that carried no quality scores. TCRdb's table, derived via immunoSEQ multiplex PCR, lists solely in-frame clones and lacks some. The V and J calls and clone size are taken from that table; D and trimming were inferred from the DNA. Of about half a million clones listed, around 85% were seen once; the top ten hold roughly 13%. Unsorted material relied on about 100 million PBMCs as the source of genomic DNA.

This sequence was found in a woman aged 40 to 50 in good health. Some clones in this sample may be carry-over from other donors' samples. The V and J genes are TRBV18 and TRBJ1-5; TRBD1 agrees at 7 bases. Specimen: PBMCs. CDR3 loop: CASSPDRVGQPQHF. In DNA, the CDR3 is TGTGCCAGCTCACCTGACAGGGTTGGTCAGCCCCAGCATTTT. Filled out from reference TRBV18 and TRBJ1-5, the complete variable domain reads NAGVMQNPRHLVRRRGQEARLRCSPMKGHSHVYWYRQLPEEGLKFMVYLQKENIIDESGMPKERFSAEFPKEGPSILRIQQVVRGDSAAYFCASSPDRVGQPQHFGDGTRLSIL.